This T cell receptor (beta chain) was found in a study of blood T cell repertoires in COVID-19 (dated by TCRdb to 2019 to 2021). Study-wide context: Samples covering the acute and convalescent phases of COVID-19 were provided by collaborators in the United States, Italy and Spain. The prospective study material was composed of cDNA or gDNA derived from T cells, B-cell-depleted T cells, or PBMCs. The dataset comprised deeply sampled blood TCRbeta repertoires from subjects exposed to, actively infected with, or recovered from COVID-19. The repertoires were released in a freely available public database meant as a resource for research on the immune response to SARS-CoV-2. The samples were drawn from two sources: the first 160 participants of the ongoing ImmuneRACE study, and over 1,000 subjects contributed by 6 global collaborators. The sample metadata nearly always contained a de-identified subject ID, COVID-19 status, age in years and sex. Where available, HLA class I and class II types were taken from metadata supplied by the sample provider and were not determined by assay-based typing.

The junction carries 13 bases between V and J, which are trimmed by 5 bases and 2 bases respectively. Its CDR3 holds 15 amino acids, cysteine through phenylalanine. Of the read, only the CDR3 DNA is kept; its 45 bases are in frame from base 1. Via the germline V gene, CDR1 is SNHLY and CDR2 FYNNEI. Each collaborating institution followed its own protocols to collect whole blood in K2EDTA tubes. For TCRbeta analysis, collaborators shipped samples as frozen whole blood, isolated PBMCs, or DNA extracted from either of those sample types. Notes on this clone: Its binding antigen is unknown. The input lacks base qualities; no much larger clone sits a single base away.

TCRbeta CDR3 regions were amplified from genomic DNA by means of the immunoSEQ Assay, a bias-controlled multiplex PCR. From the authors' description of their analysis: Within the assay, amplification of reference gene primers was used to estimate how many nucleated cells each sample contained. Sequence reads were collapsed and filtered to measure the absolute abundance of every unique TCRbeta CDR3 rearrangement. For each sample, productive Simpson clonality was calculated by taking the square root of Simpson's diversity index across productive rearrangements. TCRdb's version of the immuneACCESS table is confined to in-frame rearrangements and falls short of the full clone set. An unresolved V gene accounts for under half of the shortfall where checked; the remainder is of unknown origin. The DNA gave D and trimming, while V, J and clone size come from that table. This sample comprises under 150,000 clones, 80% of them detected only once. The ten top clones hold 10% to 15% of the sample.

The paper as a whole reports these results and caveats: Clinical and demographic metadata were provided uncurated, with the amount varying by source and participant.

The sequence was obtained from a man between 60 and 75 years old with active or convalescent COVID-19. Material: peripheral blood. The chain employs TRBV2 and TRBJ1-3; a tentative D match to TRBD1 spans 5 bases. CDR3 sequence: CASSPQGKAGNTIYF. The sequenced DNA: TGTGCCAGCAGTCCGCAGGGAAAAGCTGGAAACACCATATATTTT.